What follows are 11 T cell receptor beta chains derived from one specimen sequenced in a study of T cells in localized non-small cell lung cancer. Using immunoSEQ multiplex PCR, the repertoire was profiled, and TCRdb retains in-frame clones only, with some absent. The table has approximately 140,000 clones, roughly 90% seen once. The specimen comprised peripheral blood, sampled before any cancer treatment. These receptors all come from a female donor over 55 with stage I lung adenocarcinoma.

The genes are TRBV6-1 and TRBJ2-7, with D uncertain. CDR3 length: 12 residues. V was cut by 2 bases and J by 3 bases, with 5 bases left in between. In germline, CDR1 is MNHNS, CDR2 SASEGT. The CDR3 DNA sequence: TGTGCCAGCAGTGAATACGGCTACGAGCAGTACTTC. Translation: CASSEYGYEQYF.

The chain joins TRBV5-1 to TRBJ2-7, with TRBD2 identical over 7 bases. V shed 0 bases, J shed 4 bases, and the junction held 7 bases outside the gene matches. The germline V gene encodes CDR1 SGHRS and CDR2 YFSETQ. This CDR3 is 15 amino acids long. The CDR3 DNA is TGCGCCAGCAGCTTGGTCGCTAGCGGCGGGTACGAGCAGTACTTC. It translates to CASSLVASGGYEQYF.

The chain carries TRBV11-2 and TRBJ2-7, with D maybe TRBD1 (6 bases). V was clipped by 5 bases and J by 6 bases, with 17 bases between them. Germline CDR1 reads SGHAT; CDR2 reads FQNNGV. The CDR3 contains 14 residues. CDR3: CASSPIRGRGEQYF. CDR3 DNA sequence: TGTGCCAGCAGCCCTATAAGGGGGAGAGGCGAGCAGTACTTC.

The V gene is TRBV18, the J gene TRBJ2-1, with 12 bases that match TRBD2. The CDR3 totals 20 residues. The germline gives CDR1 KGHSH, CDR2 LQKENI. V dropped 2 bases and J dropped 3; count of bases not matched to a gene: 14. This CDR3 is CASSPYEPSLAGGFYNEQFF. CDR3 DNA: TGTGCCAGCTCACCATACGAGCCCAGTCTAGCGGGAGGGTTCTACAATGAGCAGTTCTTC.

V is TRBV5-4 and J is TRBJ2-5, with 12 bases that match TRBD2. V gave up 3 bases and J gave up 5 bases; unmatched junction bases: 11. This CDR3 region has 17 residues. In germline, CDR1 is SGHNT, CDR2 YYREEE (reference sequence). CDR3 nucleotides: TGTGCCAGCAGCTCCTACTCTAGCGGGAGGGCCCAGGAGACCCAGTACTTC. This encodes CASSSYSSGRAQETQYF.

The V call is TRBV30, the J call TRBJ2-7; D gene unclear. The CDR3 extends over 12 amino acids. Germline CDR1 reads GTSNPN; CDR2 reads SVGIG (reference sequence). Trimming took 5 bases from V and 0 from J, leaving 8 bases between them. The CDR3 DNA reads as TGTGCCTGGGGGTTTAGCTCCTACGAGCAGTACTTC. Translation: CAWGFSSYEQYF. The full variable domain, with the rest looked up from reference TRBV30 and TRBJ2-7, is SQTIHQWPATLVQPVGSPLSLECTVEGTSNPNLYWYRQAAGRGLQLLFYSVGIGQISSEVPQNLSASRPQDRQFILSSKKLLLSDSGFYLCAWGFSSYEQYFGPGTRLTVT.

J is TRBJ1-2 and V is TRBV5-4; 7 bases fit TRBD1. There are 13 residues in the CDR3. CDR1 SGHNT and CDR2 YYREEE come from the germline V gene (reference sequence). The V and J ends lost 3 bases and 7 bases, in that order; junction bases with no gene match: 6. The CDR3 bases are TGTGCCAGCAGCTATACAGGGGCTCCTGGCTACACCTTC. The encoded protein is CASSYTGAPGYTF.

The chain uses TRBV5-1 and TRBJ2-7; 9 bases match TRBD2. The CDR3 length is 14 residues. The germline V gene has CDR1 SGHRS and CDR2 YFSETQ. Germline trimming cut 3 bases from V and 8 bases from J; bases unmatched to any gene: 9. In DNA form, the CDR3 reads TGCGCCAGCAGCTCGCAGACTAGCGGCCAGCAGCAGTACTTC. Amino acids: CASSSQTSGQQQYF.

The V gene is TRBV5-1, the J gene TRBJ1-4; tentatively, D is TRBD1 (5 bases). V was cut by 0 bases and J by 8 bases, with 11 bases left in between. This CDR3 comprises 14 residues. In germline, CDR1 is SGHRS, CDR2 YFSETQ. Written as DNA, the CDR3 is TGCGCCAGCAGCTTGGGGGGCCTGGGGGAAAAACTGTTTTTT. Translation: CASSLGGLGEKLFF. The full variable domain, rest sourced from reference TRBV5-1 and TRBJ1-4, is KAGVTQTPRYLIKTRGQQVTLSCSPISGHRSVSWYQQTPGQGLQFLFEYFSETQRNKGNFPGRFSGRQFSNSRSEMNVSTLELGDSALYLCASSLGGLGEKLFFGSGTQLSVL.

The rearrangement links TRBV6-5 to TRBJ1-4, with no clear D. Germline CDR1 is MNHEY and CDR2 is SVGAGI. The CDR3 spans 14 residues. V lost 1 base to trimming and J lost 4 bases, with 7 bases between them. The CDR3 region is CASSYFDGNEKLFF. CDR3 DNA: TGTGCCAGCAGTTACTTTGACGGTAATGAAAAACTGTTTTTT.

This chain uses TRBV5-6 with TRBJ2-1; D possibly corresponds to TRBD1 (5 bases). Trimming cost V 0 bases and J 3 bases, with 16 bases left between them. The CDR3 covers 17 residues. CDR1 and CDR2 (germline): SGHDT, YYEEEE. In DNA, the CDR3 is TGTGCCAGCAGCTTGGTACTCCAGCAAGGGGACTACAATGAGCAGTTCTTC. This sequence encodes CASSLVLQQGDYNEQFF.